This T cell receptor beta chain was identified during a study of CD8 T cells in ankylosing spondylitis. Regarding the study as a whole: CD8+ disease-linked clones were present at relatively low frequencies in blood. Characteristic of ankylosing spondylitis blood, it appeared, was a TCR beta motif comprising roughly eight highly homologous variants. In ankylosing spondylitis patients, matched synovial fluid reportedly showed significant enrichment of disease-linked clones.

Researchers built TCR beta libraries using quantitative 5'-RACE with molecular barcodes. Each CDR3 protein gets one entry after TCRdb re-called the 5' RACE reads with MiXCR. The profile shows some 38,000 distinct CDR3 sequences, 10% to 13% of them singletons. Ten or more counts support this clonotype. The antigen remains undetermined. The CDR3 spans 18 residues. The trim removed 3 bases at V and 5 bases at J, leaving 16 bases unmatched. CDR1 is SGHAT and CDR2 is FQNNGV in the germline V gene. The sample consisted of blood, either unsorted or a sorted T cell fraction (not recorded which). V usage is TRBV11-2 and J usage is TRBJ1-2, with 9 bases aligning to TRBD1. This clonotype was obtained from a male donor with ankylosing spondylitis or in good health (not recorded which). In DNA, the CDR3 is TGTGCCAGCAGCTTTCCTTGGGGACAGGGAGAGGGGATATATGGCTACACCTTC. Translating gives CASSFPWGQGEGIYGYTF.